These 25 T cell receptor beta chains were all obtained from the same sample, sequenced in a study of shared clonotypes between healthy human individuals. Data came from immunoSEQ multiplex PCR; TCRdb stores just in-frame clones and leaves some out. The repertoire holds hundreds of thousands of clones, with around 97% as singletons. The sample comprised naive CD4+ T cells sorted from blood. This sample's subset: CD45RA+ positively selected. The receptors were sampled from a woman in her twenties or thirties in good health.

The rearrangement uses TRBV5-4 and TRBJ2-7; 9 positions match TRBD2. There are 18 residues in the CDR3. Germline V gives CDR1 SGHNT, CDR2 YYREEE (reference sequence). After removal of 4 bases from V and 4 bases from J, the junction contained 18 bases not matched to a gene. Here the CDR3 DNA reads TGTGCCAGCAGCCCTCGGATAGCGGGAGCTAACGGGAATTACGAGCAGTACTTC. This gives the protein CASSPRIAGANGNYEQYF. The complete variable domain, with remaining parts taken from reference TRBV5-4 and TRBJ2-7, reads ETGVTQSPTHLIKTRGQQVTLRCSSQSGHNTVSWYQQALGQGPQFIFQYYREEENGRGNFPPRFSGLQFPNYSSELNVNALELDDSALYLCASSPRIAGANGNYEQYFGPGTRLTVT.

The CDR3 DNA follows: TGTGCCTGGGGGACAGGAAACTACGAGCAGTACTTC. Encoded protein: CAWGTGNYEQYF. The genes are TRBV30 and TRBJ2-7; 8 bases align to TRBD1. V trimming: 5 bases; J trimming: 3 bases; junction bases outside the gene matches: 3. Germline V gives CDR1 GTSNPN, CDR2 SVGIG (reference sequence). The CDR3 loop spans 12 amino acids.

J is TRBJ2-7 and V is TRBV14; D ambiguous. V dropped 1 base and J dropped 1 base, with 8 bases sitting between them. This CDR3 is 14 amino acids long. Germline V gene lookup returns CDR1 SGHDN and CDR2 FVKESK. The CDR3 DNA sequence: TGTGCCAGCAGCCAAGGGCCGGGTTCCTACGAGCAGTACTTC. Its protein is CASSQGPGSYEQYF.

This rearrangement joins TRBV7-9 to TRBJ1-1; maybe TRBD1 (6 bases). CDR3 length: 14 residues. Per the germline V gene, CDR1 is SEHNR and CDR2 is FQNEAQ (reference sequence). V was cut by 6 bases and J by 4 bases, with 15 bases left in between. The CDR3 region is CASRPEGGGTEAFF. CDR3 DNA: TGTGCCAGCAGACCCGAGGGGGGTGGCACTGAAGCTTTCTTT.

This CDR3 reads CASSVGTGGRDEQFF. CDR3 nucleotide sequence: TGTGCCAGCAGCGTGGGGACAGGGGGCCGCGATGAGCAGTTCTTC. This chain joins TRBV9 and TRBJ2-1; 12 bases fit TRBD1. Germline CDR1 is SGDLS and CDR2 is YYNGEE. This CDR3 has 15 amino acids. V gave up 2 bases and J gave up 8 bases; unmatched junction bases: 5.

The V and J genes are TRBV5-8 and TRBJ1-1; possibly TRBD1 for D (6 bases). With 0 bases removed from V and 2 bases from J, the gap between germline ends came to 17 bases. The CDR3 sequence is 17 residues long. CDR1 and CDR2 from the germline V gene are SGHTS and YDEGEE. The CDR3 DNA follows: TGTGCCAGCAGCTTGGTGGGGGCCCCAGGACAAAACACTGAAGCTTTCTTT. Translating it yields CASSLVGAPGQNTEAFF.

The chain combines TRBV19 with TRBJ1-1, with D unresolved. The CDR3 sequence is 13 residues long. The germline gives CDR1 LNHDA, CDR2 SQIVND (reference sequence). The V end was cut by 1 base, the J end by 7 bases, with 10 bases between. CDR3 amino acids: CASSIGLDGEAFF. The CDR3 nucleotides are TGTGCCAGTAGTATAGGACTCGACGGTGAAGCTTTCTTT.

V is TRBV11-3 and J is TRBJ2-1; D possibly corresponds to TRBD1 (5 bases). There are 13 residues in the CDR3. V lost 0 bases and J lost 9, with 9 bases in between. The germline CDR1 and CDR2 sequences are SGHNT and YENEEA. CDR3 residues: CASSLDQGGEQFF. The CDR3 nucleotides are TGTGCCAGCAGCTTAGATCAGGGTGGTGAGCAGTTCTTC.

The V gene is TRBV5-4, the J gene TRBJ2-3; 7 bases map to TRBD2. After removal of 4 bases from V and 1 base from J, the junction contained 6 bases not matched to a gene. Germline-derived CDR1 and CDR2 are SGHNT and YYREEE (reference sequence). The CDR3 is 15 residues long. Here the CDR3 reads CASSPGGVGTDTQYF. CDR3 in DNA: TGTGCCAGCAGCCCGGGAGGAGTCGGCACAGATACGCAGTATTTT.

The chain is built from TRBV7-9 and TRBJ1-1; 10 nucleotides align to TRBD1. CDR1 is SEHNR and CDR2 is FQNEAQ in the germline V gene (reference sequence). The ends lost 5 bases at V and 1 base at J; junction bases unmatched: 4. This CDR3 has 15 amino acids. The CDR3 nucleotides read TGTGCCAGCAGCGTCCGACAGGGGGCGAACACTGAAGCTTTCTTT. Its translation is CASSVRQGANTEAFF.

The V call is TRBV7-2, the J call TRBJ2-7, with D unresolved. The CDR3 sequence is 15 residues long. The V end lost 2 bases, the J end lost 0 bases, and 11 bases lay between the germline ends. The germline CDR1 and CDR2 sequences are SGHTA and FQGNSA. The CDR3 coding sequence is TGTGCCAGCAGCTTACTCGCGCTTAGCTCCTACGAGCAGTACTTC. Translated: CASSLLALSSYEQYF.

V gene TRBV18 combines with J gene TRBJ1-3, with TRBD1 matching 7 bases. The CDR3 is 15 amino acids. Looked up from germline, CDR1 is KGHSH and CDR2 is LQKENI. J gave up 2 bases and V 3 bases, and 4 bases lay outside the gene matches. The CDR3 DNA follows: TGTGCCAGCTCACCGAGACAGGGACCTGGAAACACCATATATTTT. It specifies CASSPRQGPGNTIYF. Together with reference TRBV18 and TRBJ1-3, the CDR3 gives the full variable domain: NAGVMQNPRHLVRRRGQEARLRCSPMKGHSHVYWYRQLPEEGLKFMVYLQKENIIDESGMPKERFSAEFPKEGPSILRIQQVVRGDSAAYFCASSPRQGPGNTIYFGEGSWLTVV.

In this sample, this clone turned up once. The chain couples TRBV28 to TRBJ1-2; 12 bases agree with TRBD1. Looked up from germline, CDR1 is MDHEN and CDR2 is SYDVKM. V shed 5 bases, J shed 5 bases, and the junction held 12 bases outside the gene matches. The CDR3 sequence is 17 residues long. In nucleotides, the CDR3 is TGTGCCAGCAGTATGCACTCCGGGACAGGGGGCGGGTATGGCTACACCTTC. Protein product: CASSMHSGTGGGYGYTF.

V is TRBV5-1 and J is TRBJ2-1, with 8 bases lining up with TRBD2. V shed 3 bases, J shed 6 bases, and the junction held 11 bases outside the gene matches. Germline V gives CDR1 SGHRS, CDR2 YFSETQ. The CDR3 contains 16 residues. CDR3: CASSSYGGRMSNEQFF. The CDR3, as DNA: TGCGCCAGCAGCTCCTATGGCGGGAGGATGTCCAATGAGCAGTTCTTC. Full variable domain (missing parts from reference TRBV5-1 and TRBJ2-1): KAGVTQTPRYLIKTRGQQVTLSCSPISGHRSVSWYQQTPGQGLQFLFEYFSETQRNKGNFPGRFSGRQFSNSRSEMNVSTLELGDSALYLCASSSYGGRMSNEQFFGPGTRLTVL.

This clone was seen only once. The chain is built from TRBV29-1 and TRBJ2-3, with D possibly matching TRBD1 (6 bases). The CDR3 extends over 13 amino acids. Trimming took off 7 bases at V and 2 bases at J, with 13 bases between the two ends. Germline CDR1 and CDR2: SQVTM and ANQGSEA. The CDR3 loop is CSAAKGDTDTQYF. DNA for the CDR3: TGCAGCGCCGCAAAGGGGGACACAGATACGCAGTATTTT.

The chain uses TRBV5-4 and TRBJ2-2; D call uncertain. The CDR3 length is 16 residues. V was clipped by 0 bases and J by 2 bases, with 11 bases between them. Per the germline V gene, CDR1 is SGHNT and CDR2 is YYREEE (reference sequence). The CDR3 nucleotides read TGTGCCAGCAGCTTGGGAGGAACAGTAAACACCGGGGAGCTGTTTTTT. Translated, it gives CASSLGGTVNTGELFF.

The chain uses TRBV6-1 and TRBJ1-1, with a tentative D call TRBD1 (5 bases). CDR3 length: 15 amino acids. In germline, CDR1 is MNHNS, CDR2 SASEGT. Trimming shortened V by 2 bases and J by 4 bases, and 14 bases separated the two germline ends. The CDR3: CASSESQGARTEAFF. The CDR3 DNA sequence: TGTGCCAGCAGTGAATCCCAGGGAGCTCGCACTGAAGCTTTCTTT.

The chain employs TRBV19 and TRBJ2-1; TRBD2 agrees at 8 bases. Trimming removed 7 bases from V and 0 bases from J; junction bases left unmatched: 11. The germline gives CDR1 LNHDA, CDR2 SQIVND (reference sequence). The CDR3 runs to 17 residues. DNA of the CDR3: TGTGCCAGTATGGGGGGAGCGGGAGCAAGCTCCTACAATGAGCAGTTCTTC. This sequence encodes CASMGGAGASSYNEQFF.

The chain recombines TRBV6-6 with TRBJ2-5; 8 bases are a match to TRBD2. The germline CDR1 and CDR2 sequences are MNHNY and SVGAGI (reference sequence). Trimming removed 8 bases from V and 5 bases from J; junction bases left unmatched: 10. The CDR3 length is 14 residues. The CDR3 protein is CASDNGGVPETQYF. CDR3 nucleotide sequence: TGTGCCAGCGATAACGGGGGGGTACCGGAGACCCAGTACTTC.

V and J are TRBV19 and TRBJ2-1; D perhaps matches TRBD2 (5 bases). The CDR3 runs to 14 residues. Germline CDR1 reads LNHDA; CDR2 reads SQIVND (reference sequence). V shed 6 bases and J shed 12 bases, with 21 bases lying between them. CDR3 residues: CASSWAGLGFGQFF. The CDR3 nucleotides are TGTGCCAGTAGCTGGGCCGGACTTGGTTTTGGGCAGTTCTTC.

The chain couples TRBV19 to TRBJ2-3; D might be TRBD1 (6 bases). Trimming stripped 5 bases from V and 0 bases from J, with 15 bases between. Germline CDR1 is LNHDA and CDR2 is SQIVND (reference sequence). This CDR3 is built from 16 residues. The CDR3 reads CASSPNRVPSTDTQYF. The CDR3 DNA follows: TGTGCCAGTAGTCCTAACAGGGTCCCTAGCACAGATACGCAGTATTTT. Full variable domain (remainder filled in from reference TRBV19 and TRBJ2-3): DGGITQSPKYLFRKEGQNVTLSCEQNLNHDAMYWYRQDPGQGLRLIYYSQIVNDFQKGDIAEGYSVSREKKESFPLTVTSAQKNPTAFYLCASSPNRVPSTDTQYFGPGTRLTVL.

This chain links TRBV5-4 with TRBJ2-7, with a possible D match to TRBD1 (7 bases). With 4 bases removed from V and 0 bases from J, the gap between germline ends came to 14 bases. The CDR3 length is 15 residues. In germline, CDR1 is SGHNT, CDR2 YYREEE (reference sequence). In DNA form, the CDR3 reads TGTGCCAGCAGCGCCGGGGGACAGCGCTCCTACGAGCAGTACTTC. Residues: CASSAGGQRSYEQYF.

This chain links TRBV5-1 with TRBJ2-7, with 10 bases identical to TRBD2. Germline V gene sequence: CDR1 SGHRS, CDR2 YFSETQ. J gave up 6 bases and V 0 bases, and 6 bases lay outside the gene matches. The CDR3 loop spans 15 amino acids. CDR3 sequence (DNA): TGCGCCAGCAGCTTGGCTAGCGGGAGTCTTAGCGAGCAGTACTTC. It translates to CASSLASGSLSEQYF.

The V and J genes are TRBV5-1 and TRBJ2-7; D possibly matches TRBD1 or TRBD2 (5 bases each). Germline values: CDR1 SGHRS, CDR2 YFSETQ. Trimming left V 8 bases short and J 3 bases short, with 21 bases between. The CDR3 length is 15 residues. The CDR3 bases are TGCGCCAGTTCTTTAAACTTGGGGACGGTCTACGAGCAGTACTTC. Translated: CASSLNLGTVYEQYF.

The chain employs TRBV27 and TRBJ1-5; D unresolved. Trimming pared 3 bases from V and 2 bases from J, leaving 14 bases between. Germline CDR1 MNHEY, CDR2 SMNVEV (reference sequence). The CDR3 has 16 amino acids. The CDR3 loop is CASSFRWGRGNQPQHF. The CDR3 DNA sequence: TGTGCCAGCAGTTTCAGATGGGGTAGGGGCAATCAGCCCCAGCATTTT.